These T cell receptor beta chains were read from a single sample in a study of long-term antiretroviral therapy in people with HIV. Method: immunoSEQ multiplex PCR; TCRdb's copy keeps in-frame clones and lacks some. This sample carries tens of thousands of clones, about 80% of them seen once, and the ten largest clones take roughly 18%. This material consisted of unsorted PBMCs, taken 0.5 years before starting antiretroviral therapy. These receptors were taken from a man aged 40-49 years with HIV. The CDR3 runs from the conserved cysteine through the conserved F or W. D genes are given only for firm matches. The size field is filled for only some rows; it gives once, few, many or a size class.

d_call,j_call,clone_size,v_call,cdr3_aa,cdr3_nt
TRBD1,TRBJ2-2,-,TRBV7-8,CASSLVGGGGTGELFF,TGTGCCAGCAGCTTAGTAGGGGGCGGCGGCACCGGGGAGCTGTTTTTT
TRBD1,TRBJ1-1,-,TRBV7-2,CASSLRGDSSRLLTEAFF,TGTGCCAGCAGCCTTAGGGGGGACAGCTCGAGGTTGTTGACTGAAGCTTTCTTT
-,TRBJ1-2,-,TRBV7-9,CASSRAGDYGYTF,TGTGCCAGCAGCCGCGCAGGGGACTATGGCTACACCTTC
-,TRBJ1-2,-,TRBV11-2,CASSSQKEGFKGYTF,TGTGCCAGCAGCTCGCAGAAAGAAGGGTTTAAGGGCTACACCTTC
-,TRBJ2-7,-,TRBV10-3,CAISEFGEQYF,TGTGCCATCAGTGAGTTCGGCGAGCAGTACTTC
TRBD1,TRBJ2-1,large,TRBV9,CASSVGDRLYNEQFF,TGTGCCAGCAGCGTAGGGGACAGACTATACAATGAGCAGTTCTTC
-,TRBJ1-1,-,TRBV20-1,CSAQKNTEAFF,TGCAGTGCTCAGAAGAACACTGAAGCTTTCTTT
-,TRBJ1-1,-,TRBV29-1,CSVVGGGTEAFF,TGCAGCGTTGTTGGAGGGGGGACTGAAGCTTTCTTT
-,TRBJ2-7,once,TRBV2,CASSEALGYEQYF,TGTGCCAGCAGTGAAGCGTTGGGTTACGAGCAGTACTTC
-,TRBJ1-5,-,TRBV28,CASSRPSGNQPQHF,TGTGCCAGCAGTCGTCCTAGTGGCAATCAGCCCCAGCATTTT
TRBD1,TRBJ2-7,-,TRBV28,CASRVLGQGRSYEQYF,TGTGCCAGCAGAGTCTTGGGACAGGGGCGCTCCTACGAGCAGTACTTC
-,TRBJ1-5,-,TRBV2,CASRREPGQPQHF,TGTGCCAGCAGGCGGGAACCGGGTCAGCCCCAGCATTTT
TRBD1,TRBJ1-5,-,TRBV6-4,CASSAPGQGQEDSNQPQHF,TGTGCCAGCAGTGCCCCCGGACAGGGCCAAGAAGACAGCAATCAGCCCCAGCATTTT